The 11 T cell receptor beta chains below were found in one sample sequenced in a study of shared T cell receptors in the human thymus. Sequenced by immunoSEQ multiplex PCR; TCRdb stores in-frame clones only, minus some. This table has 500,000 to 750,000 clones, roughly 88% appearing once. These data were likewise used in another study, on human thymus T cells.

Material: thymocytes. The source is a boy in the first two years of life with a congenital heart defect.

The J gene is TRBJ1-3, the V gene TRBV27; D uncertain. V was trimmed by 3 bases and J by 4 bases, leaving 7 bases between them. The length of the CDR3 is 13 residues. Germline values: CDR1 MNHEY, CDR2 SMNVEV (reference sequence). CDR3 nucleotides: TGTGCCAGCAGTTTTCCTCTCGGAAACACCATATATTTT. Its translation: CASSFPLGNTIYF.

The J gene is TRBJ1-2, the V gene TRBV5-1; D possibly corresponds to TRBD1 (5 bases). Per germline, CDR1 SGHRS and CDR2 YFSETQ. The CDR3 loop spans 14 amino acids. V was clipped by 3 bases and J by 4 bases, with 13 bases between them. This chain's CDR3 is CASSSRQTSYGYTF. CDR3 nucleotide sequence: TGCGCCAGCAGCTCTCGACAGACAAGCTATGGCTACACCTTC.

This rearrangement joins TRBV18 to TRBJ2-7; 9 bases match TRBD2. J lost 3 bases, V lost 6 bases, and 9 bases had no gene match. This CDR3 has 15 amino acids. CDR1 and CDR2 from the germline V gene are KGHSH and LQKENI. For the CDR3, the DNA is TGTGCCAGCTCGCCCCCCCTAGCGGGGCACTACGAGCAGTACTTC. Protein product: CASSPPLAGHYEQYF.

This rearrangement joins TRBV7-2 to TRBJ2-3; 11 bases are a match to TRBD1. J lost 4 bases, V lost 5 bases, and 5 bases had no gene match. Germline V gives CDR1 SGHTA, CDR2 FQGNSA. This CDR3 is built from 15 residues. The CDR3 loop reads CASSPPGQGADTQYF. The CDR3 coding sequence is TGTGCCAGCAGCCCCCCGGGACAGGGGGCAGATACGCAGTATTTT. Full variable domain (rest looked up from reference TRBV7-2 and TRBJ2-3): GAGVSQSPSNKVTEKGKDVELRCDPISGHTALYWYRQSLGQGLEFLIYFQGNSAPDKSGLPSDRFSAERTGGSVSTLTIQRTQQEDSAVYLCASSPPGQGADTQYFGPGTRLTVL.

This clone was found once. The rearrangement links TRBV28 to TRBJ2-7; 11 bases match TRBD1. CDR1 and CDR2 from the germline V gene are MDHEN and SYDVKM. Trimming took 5 bases from V and 3 from J; bases not matched to a gene: 9. The CDR3 sequence is 16 residues long. In DNA form, the CDR3 reads TGTGCCAGCAGTCCTCCCGGGACAGGGGGGGGCTACGAGCAGTACTTC. Translated: CASSPPGTGGGYEQYF.

The chain recombines TRBV11-2 with TRBJ2-7; D not certain. Per the germline V gene, CDR1 is SGHAT and CDR2 is FQNNGV. This CDR3 is 15 amino acids long. V lost 3 bases to trimming and J lost 1 base, with 13 bases between them. The CDR3 spells CASSFVSDRSYEQYF. The CDR3 coding sequence is TGTGCCAGCAGCTTTGTCAGCGATCGATCCTACGAGCAGTACTTC.

The chain employs TRBV15 and TRBJ2-1; D call uncertain. From germline, CDR1 is LNHNV and CDR2 YYDKDF (reference sequence). V lost 3 bases and J lost 1, with 10 bases in between. The CDR3 contains 15 residues. CDR3 DNA: TGTGCCACCAGCAGGGTCCTCGGGTCCTACAATGAGCAGTTCTTC. This codes for CATSRVLGSYNEQFF.

The DNA for the CDR3 is TGTGCCAGCTCGACTGAGCGGGAGCGAGGTGATACGCAGTATTTT. It is translated as CASSTERERGDTQYF. This chain links TRBV18 with TRBJ2-3; 8 bases line up with TRBD2. The germline gives CDR1 KGHSH, CDR2 LQKENI. After removal of 6 bases from V and 6 bases from J, the junction contained 11 bases not matched to a gene. The CDR3 is 15 residues long.

The chain links TRBV11-2 to TRBJ2-3; D is perhaps TRBD2 (5 bases). Germline-derived CDR1 and CDR2 are SGHAT and FQNNGV. The ends were cut back, 5 bases at V and 4 bases at J, with 25 bases in the middle. The CDR3 extends over 18 amino acids. CDR3 DNA: TGTGCCAGCAGCCCCCCCCCGCAGAGGGTAGCCTTCCCAGATACGCAGTATTTT. It encodes CASSPPPQRVAFPDTQYF.

The rearrangement uses TRBV16 and TRBJ1-5; D is unclear. Trimming left V 2 bases short and J 2 bases short, with 19 bases between. The CDR3 consists of 18 residues. In germline, CDR1 is KGHSY, CDR2 FQNENV. The CDR3 loop reads CASSQRVGRLEGNQPQHF. The CDR3 DNA sequence: TGTGCCAGCAGCCAAAGAGTAGGAAGGCTAGAGGGCAATCAGCCCCAGCATTTT.

The gene calls are TRBV4-1 and TRBJ2-7; TRBD1 matches 11 bases. In germline, CDR1 is MGHRA, CDR2 YSYEKL. With 6 bases clipped from V and 3 bases from J, the junction kept 13 bases outside the gene matches. This CDR3 has 17 amino acids. The DNA for the CDR3 is TGCGCCAGCAGGGGGGTGAACCGGGACAGGGGGGGCTACGAGCAGTACTTC. It yields the protein CASRGVNRDRGGYEQYF.